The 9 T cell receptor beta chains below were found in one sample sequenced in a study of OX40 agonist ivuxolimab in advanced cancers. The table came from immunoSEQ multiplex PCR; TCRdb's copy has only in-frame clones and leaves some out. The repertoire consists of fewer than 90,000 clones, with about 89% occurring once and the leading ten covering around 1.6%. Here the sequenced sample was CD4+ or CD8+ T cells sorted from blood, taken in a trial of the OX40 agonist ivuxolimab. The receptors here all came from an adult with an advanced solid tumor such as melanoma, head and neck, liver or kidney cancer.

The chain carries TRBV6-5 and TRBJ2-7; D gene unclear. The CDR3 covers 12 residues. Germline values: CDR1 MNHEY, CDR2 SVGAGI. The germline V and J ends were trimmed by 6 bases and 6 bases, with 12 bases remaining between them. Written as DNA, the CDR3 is TGTGCCAGCAGCCCTATCCTCGGCGAGCAGTACTTC. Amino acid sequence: CASSPILGEQYF.

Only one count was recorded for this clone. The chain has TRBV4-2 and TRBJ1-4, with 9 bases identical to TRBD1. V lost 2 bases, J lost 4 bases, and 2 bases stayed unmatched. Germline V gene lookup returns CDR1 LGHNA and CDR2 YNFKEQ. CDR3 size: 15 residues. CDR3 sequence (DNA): TGTGCCAGCAGCCAACCGGACAGGGGTAATGAAAAACTGTTTTTT. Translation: CASSQPDRGNEKLFF.

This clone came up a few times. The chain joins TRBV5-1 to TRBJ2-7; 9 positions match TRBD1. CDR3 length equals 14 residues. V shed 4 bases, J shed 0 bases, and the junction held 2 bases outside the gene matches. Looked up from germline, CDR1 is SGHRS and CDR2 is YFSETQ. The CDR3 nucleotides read TGCGCCAGCAGCAGGGACAGGGCCTCCTACGAGCAGTACTTC. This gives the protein CASSRDRASYEQYF.

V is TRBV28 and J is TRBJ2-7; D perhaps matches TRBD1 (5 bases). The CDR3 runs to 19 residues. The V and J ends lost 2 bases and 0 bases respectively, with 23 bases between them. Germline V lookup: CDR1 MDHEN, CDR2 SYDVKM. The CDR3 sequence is CASSLIPLGPTNSSYEQYF. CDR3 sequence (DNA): TGTGCCAGCAGTTTAATTCCTTTGGGGCCAACTAATAGCTCCTACGAGCAGTACTTC.

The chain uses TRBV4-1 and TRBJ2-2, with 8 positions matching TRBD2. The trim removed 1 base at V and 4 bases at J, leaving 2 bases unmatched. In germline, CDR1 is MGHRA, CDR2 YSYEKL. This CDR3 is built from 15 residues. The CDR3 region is CASSQGGTSTGELFF. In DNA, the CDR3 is TGCGCCAGCAGCCAAGGGGGGACTAGCACCGGGGAGCTGTTTTTT.

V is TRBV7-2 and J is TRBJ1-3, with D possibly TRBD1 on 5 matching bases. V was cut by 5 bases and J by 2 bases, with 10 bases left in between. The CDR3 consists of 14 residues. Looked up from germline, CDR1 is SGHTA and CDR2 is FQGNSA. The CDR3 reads CASSLRGTGNTIYF. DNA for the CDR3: TGTGCCAGCAGCCTCCGGGGGACTGGAAACACCATATATTTT.

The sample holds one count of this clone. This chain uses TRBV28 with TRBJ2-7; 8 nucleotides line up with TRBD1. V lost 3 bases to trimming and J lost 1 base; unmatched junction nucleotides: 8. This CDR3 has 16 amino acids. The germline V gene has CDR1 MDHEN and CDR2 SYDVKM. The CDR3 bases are TGTGCCAGCAGTTTTCCCCTGGGGACAGGATCCTACGAGCAGTACTTC. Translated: CASSFPLGTGSYEQYF.

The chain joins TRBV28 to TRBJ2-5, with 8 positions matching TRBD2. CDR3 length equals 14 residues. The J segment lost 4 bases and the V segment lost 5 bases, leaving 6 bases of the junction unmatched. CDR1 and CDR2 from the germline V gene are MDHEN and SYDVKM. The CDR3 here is CASSPREGRETQYF. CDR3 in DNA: TGTGCCAGCAGTCCACGGGAGGGCCGAGAGACCCAGTACTTC.

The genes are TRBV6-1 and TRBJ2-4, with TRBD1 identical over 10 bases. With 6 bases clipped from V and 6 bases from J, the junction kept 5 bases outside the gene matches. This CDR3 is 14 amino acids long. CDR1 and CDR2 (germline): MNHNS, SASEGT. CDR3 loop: CASRMGQGRNIQYF. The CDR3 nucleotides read TGTGCCAGCAGAATGGGACAGGGGAGAAACATTCAGTACTTC.